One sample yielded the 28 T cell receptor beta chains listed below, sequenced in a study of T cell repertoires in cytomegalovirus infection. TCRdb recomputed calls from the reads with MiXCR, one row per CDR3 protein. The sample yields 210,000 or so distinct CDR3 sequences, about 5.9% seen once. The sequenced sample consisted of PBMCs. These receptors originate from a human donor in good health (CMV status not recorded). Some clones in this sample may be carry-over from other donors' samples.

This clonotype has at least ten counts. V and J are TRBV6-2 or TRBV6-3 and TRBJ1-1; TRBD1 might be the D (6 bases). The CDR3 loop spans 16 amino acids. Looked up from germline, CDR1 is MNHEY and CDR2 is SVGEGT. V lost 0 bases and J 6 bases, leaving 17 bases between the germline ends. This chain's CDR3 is CASSYSMHRVVAEAFF. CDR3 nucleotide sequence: TGTGCCAGCAGTTACTCGATGCACAGGGTTGTTGCTGAAGCTTTCTTT.

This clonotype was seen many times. Here the CDR3 DNA reads TGCAGCGCCAGGCACAGTCAAGAGACCCAGTACTTC. Translated: CSARHSQETQYF. This chain connects TRBV29-1 to TRBJ2-5; D is unclear. V was pared by 7 bases and J by 2 bases, with 11 bases between. From germline, CDR1 is SQVTM and CDR2 ANQGSEA. The CDR3 loop spans 12 amino acids.

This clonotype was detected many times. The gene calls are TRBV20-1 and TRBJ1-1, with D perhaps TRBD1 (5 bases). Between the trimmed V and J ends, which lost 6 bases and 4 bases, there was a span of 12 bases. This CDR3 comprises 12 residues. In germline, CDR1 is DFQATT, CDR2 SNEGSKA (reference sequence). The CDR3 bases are TGCAGTGCCGCCTACGGGGCCACTGAAGCTTTCTTT. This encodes CSAAYGATEAFF.

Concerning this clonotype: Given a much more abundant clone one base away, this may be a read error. The CDR3 spells CSIEEDGYTF. In DNA form, the CDR3 reads TGCAGCATTGAAGAGGATGGCTACACCTTC. This chain links TRBV29-1 with TRBJ1-2; no firm D call. This CDR3 has 10 amino acids. The germline V gene has CDR1 SQVTM and CDR2 ANQGSEA.

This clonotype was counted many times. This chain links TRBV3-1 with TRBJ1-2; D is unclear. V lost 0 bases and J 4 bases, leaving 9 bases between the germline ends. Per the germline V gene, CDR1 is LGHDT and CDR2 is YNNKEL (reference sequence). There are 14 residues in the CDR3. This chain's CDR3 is CASSQEALRYGYTF. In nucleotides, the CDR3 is TGTGCCAGCAGCCAAGAGGCTTTGCGCTATGGCTACACCTTC. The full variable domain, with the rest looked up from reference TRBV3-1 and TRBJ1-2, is DTAVSQTPKYLVTQMGNDKSIKCEQNLGHDTMYWYKQDSKKFLKIMFSYNNKELIINETVPNRFSPKSPDKAHLNLHINSLELGDSAVYFCASSQEALRYGYTFGSGTRLTVV.

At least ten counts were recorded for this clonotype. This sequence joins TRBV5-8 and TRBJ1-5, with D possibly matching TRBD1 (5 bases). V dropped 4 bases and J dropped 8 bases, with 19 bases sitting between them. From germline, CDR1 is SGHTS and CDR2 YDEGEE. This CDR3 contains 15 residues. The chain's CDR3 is CASSPRGGGDEPQHF. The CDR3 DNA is TGTGCCAGCAGCCCGAGGGGCGGTGGCGATGAGCCCCAGCATTTT.

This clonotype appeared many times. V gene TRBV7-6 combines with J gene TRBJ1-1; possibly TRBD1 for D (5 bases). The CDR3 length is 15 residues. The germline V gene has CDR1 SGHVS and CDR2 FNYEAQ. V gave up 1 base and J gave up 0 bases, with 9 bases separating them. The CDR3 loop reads CASSLVGTMNTEAFF. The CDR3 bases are TGTGCCAGCAGCTTAGTCGGGACGATGAACACTGAAGCTTTCTTT.

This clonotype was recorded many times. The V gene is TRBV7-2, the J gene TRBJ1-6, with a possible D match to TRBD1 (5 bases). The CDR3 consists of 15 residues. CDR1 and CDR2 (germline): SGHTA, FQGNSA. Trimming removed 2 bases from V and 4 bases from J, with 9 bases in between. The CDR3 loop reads CASSLLGGYNSPLHF. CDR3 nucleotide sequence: TGTGCCAGCAGCTTACTTGGGGGATATAATTCACCCCTCCACTTT.

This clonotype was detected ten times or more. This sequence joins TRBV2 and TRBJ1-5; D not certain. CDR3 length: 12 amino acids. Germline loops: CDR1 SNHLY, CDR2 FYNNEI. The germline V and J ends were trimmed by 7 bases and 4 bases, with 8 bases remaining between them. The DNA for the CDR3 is TGTGCCAGCAAGACACGAAATCAGCCCCAGCATTTT. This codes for CASKTRNQPQHF.

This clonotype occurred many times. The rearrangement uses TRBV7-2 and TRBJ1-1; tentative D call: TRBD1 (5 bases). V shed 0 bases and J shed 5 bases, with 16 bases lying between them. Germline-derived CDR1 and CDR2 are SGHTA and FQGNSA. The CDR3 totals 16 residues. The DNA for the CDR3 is TGTGCCAGCAGCTTAGCGTTCGGGGGAATAGGAACTGAAGCTTTCTTT. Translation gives CASSLAFGGIGTEAFF. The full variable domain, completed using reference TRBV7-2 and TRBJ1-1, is GAGVSQSPSNKVTEKGKDVELRCDPISGHTALYWYRQSLGQGLEFLIYFQGNSAPDKSGLPSDRFSAERTGGSVSTLTIQRTQQEDSAVYLCASSLAFGGIGTEAFFGQGTRLTVV.

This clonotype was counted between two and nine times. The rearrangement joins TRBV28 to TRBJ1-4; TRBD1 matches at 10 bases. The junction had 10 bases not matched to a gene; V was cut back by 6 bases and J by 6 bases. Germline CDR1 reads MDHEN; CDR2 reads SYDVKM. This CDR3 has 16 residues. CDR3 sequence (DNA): TGTGCCAGCAGGCAAAGTGGACAGGGGGATGATGAAAAACTGTTTTTT. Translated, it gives CASRQSGQGDDEKLFF.

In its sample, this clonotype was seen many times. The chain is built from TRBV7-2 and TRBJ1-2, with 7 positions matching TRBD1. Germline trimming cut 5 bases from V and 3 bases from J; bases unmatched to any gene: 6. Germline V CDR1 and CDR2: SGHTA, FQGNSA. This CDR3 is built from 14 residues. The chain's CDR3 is CASSQRGRDYGYTF. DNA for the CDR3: TGTGCCAGCAGCCAAAGGGGGCGCGACTATGGCTACACCTTC.

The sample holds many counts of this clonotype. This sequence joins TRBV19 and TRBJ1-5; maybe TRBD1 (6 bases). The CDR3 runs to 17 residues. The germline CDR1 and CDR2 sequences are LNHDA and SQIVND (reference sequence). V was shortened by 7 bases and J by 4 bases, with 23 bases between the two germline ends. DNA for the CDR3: TGTGCCAGTACGCCCCGAAGGGCGGGGGCGAAGAATCAGCCCCAGCATTTT. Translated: CASTPRRAGAKNQPQHF.

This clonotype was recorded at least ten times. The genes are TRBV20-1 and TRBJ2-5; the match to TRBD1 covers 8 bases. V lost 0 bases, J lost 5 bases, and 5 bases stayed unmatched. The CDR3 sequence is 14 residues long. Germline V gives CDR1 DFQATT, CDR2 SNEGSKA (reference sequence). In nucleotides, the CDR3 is TGCAGTGCTAGAGATGTGGACAGGGTCGAGACCCAGTACTTC. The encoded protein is CSARDVDRVETQYF.

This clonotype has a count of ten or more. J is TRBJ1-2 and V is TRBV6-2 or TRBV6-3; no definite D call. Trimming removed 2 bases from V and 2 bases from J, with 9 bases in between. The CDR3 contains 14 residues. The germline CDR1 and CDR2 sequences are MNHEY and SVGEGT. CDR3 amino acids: CASSYSPGNYGYTF. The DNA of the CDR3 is TGTGCCAGCAGTTACAGTCCCGGAAACTATGGCTACACCTTC.

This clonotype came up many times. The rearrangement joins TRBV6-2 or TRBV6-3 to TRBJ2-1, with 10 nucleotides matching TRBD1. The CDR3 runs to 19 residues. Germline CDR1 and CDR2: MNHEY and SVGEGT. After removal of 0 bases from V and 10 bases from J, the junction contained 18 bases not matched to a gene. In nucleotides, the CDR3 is TGTGCCAGCAGTTACTCGGTTTCGCTGGTAGACAGGGGGCGCAGGGAGCAGTTCTTC. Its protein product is CASSYSVSLVDRGRREQFF.

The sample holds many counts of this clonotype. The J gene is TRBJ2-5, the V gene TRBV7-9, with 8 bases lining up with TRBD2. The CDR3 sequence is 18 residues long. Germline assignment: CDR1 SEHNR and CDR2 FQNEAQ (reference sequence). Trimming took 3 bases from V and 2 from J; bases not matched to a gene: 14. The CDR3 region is CASSLGVFVAGKQETQYF. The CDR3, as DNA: TGTGCCAGCAGCTTGGGAGTTTTCGTAGCGGGGAAACAAGAGACCCAGTACTTC.

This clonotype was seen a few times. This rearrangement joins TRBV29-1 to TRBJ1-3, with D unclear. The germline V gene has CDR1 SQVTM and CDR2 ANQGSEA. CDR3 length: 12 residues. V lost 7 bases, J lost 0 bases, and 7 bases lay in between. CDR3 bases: TGCAGCGCCTATGTCTCTGGAAACACCATATATTTT. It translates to CSAYVSGNTIYF. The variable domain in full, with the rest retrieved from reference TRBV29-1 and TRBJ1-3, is SAVISQKPSRDICQRGTSLTIQCQVDSQVTMMFWYRQQPGQSLTLIATANQGSEATYESGFVIDKFPISRPNLTFSTLTVSNMSPEDSSIYLCSAYVSGNTIYFGEGSWLTVV.

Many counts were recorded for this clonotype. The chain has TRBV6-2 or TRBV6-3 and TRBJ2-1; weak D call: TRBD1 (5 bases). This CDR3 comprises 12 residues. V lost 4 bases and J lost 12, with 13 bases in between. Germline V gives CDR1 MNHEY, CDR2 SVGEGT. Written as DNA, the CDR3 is TGTGCCAGCAGTTCCAGGGTTTCCGGGCAGTTCTTC. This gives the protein CASSSRVSGQFF.

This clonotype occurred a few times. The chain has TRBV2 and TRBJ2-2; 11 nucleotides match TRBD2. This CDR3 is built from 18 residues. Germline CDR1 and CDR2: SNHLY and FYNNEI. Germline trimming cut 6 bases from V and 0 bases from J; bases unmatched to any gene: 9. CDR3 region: CASSGLLAGDANTGELFF. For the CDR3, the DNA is TGTGCCAGCAGCGGTCTACTAGCGGGGGACGCGAACACCGGGGAGCTGTTTTTT.

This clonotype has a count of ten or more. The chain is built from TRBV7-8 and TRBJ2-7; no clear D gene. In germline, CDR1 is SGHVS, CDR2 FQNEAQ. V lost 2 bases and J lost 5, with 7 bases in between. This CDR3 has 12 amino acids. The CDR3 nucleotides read TGTGCCAGCAGCTTACCCGGAAACGAGCAGTACTTC. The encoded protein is CASSLPGNEQYF.

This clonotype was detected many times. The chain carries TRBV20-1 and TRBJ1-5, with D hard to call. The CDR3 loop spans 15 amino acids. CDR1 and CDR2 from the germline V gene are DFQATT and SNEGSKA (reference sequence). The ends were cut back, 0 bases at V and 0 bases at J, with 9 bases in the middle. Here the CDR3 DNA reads TGCAGTGCTAGAGAGTTGGGATATAGCAATCAGCCCCAGCATTTT. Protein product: CSARELGYSNQPQHF.

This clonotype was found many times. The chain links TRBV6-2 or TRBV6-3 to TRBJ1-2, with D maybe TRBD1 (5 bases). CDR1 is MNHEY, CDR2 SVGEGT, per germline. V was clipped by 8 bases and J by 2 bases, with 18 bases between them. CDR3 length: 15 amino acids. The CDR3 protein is CASLGTGYGNYGYTF. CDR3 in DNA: TGTGCCAGCCTAGGAACAGGATATGGAAACTATGGCTACACCTTC.

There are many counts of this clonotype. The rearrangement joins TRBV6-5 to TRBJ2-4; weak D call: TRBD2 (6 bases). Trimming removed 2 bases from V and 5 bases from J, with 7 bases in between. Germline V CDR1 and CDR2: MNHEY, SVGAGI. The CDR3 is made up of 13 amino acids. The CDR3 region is CASSYGGENIQYF. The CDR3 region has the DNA TGTGCCAGCAGTTACGGCGGGGAAAACATTCAGTACTTC.

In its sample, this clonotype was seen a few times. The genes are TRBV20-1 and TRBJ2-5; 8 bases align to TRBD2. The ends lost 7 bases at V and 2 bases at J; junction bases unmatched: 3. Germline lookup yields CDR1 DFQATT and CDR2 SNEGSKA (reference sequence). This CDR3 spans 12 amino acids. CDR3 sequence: CSGAGGQETQYF. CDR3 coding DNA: TGCAGTGGGGCGGGGGGACAAGAGACCCAGTACTTC.

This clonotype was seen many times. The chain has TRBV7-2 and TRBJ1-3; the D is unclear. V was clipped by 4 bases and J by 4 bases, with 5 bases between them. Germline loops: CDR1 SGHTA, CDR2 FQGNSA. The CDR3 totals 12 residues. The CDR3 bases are TGTGCCAGCAGCTCCCCCGGAAACACCATATATTTT. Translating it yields CASSSPGNTIYF. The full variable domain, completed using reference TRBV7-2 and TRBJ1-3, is GAGVSQSPSNKVTEKGKDVELRCDPISGHTALYWYRQSLGQGLEFLIYFQGNSAPDKSGLPSDRFSAERTGGSVSTLTIQRTQQEDSAVYLCASSSPGNTIYFGEGSWLTVV.

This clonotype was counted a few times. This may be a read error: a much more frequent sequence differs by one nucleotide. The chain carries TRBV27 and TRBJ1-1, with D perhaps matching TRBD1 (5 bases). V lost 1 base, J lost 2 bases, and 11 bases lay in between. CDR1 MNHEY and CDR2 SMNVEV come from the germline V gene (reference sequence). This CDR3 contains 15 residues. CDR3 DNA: TGTGCCAGCAGTTTATTCGGGGCGGGAAACACTGAAGCTTTCTTT. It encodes CASSLFGAGNTEAFF.

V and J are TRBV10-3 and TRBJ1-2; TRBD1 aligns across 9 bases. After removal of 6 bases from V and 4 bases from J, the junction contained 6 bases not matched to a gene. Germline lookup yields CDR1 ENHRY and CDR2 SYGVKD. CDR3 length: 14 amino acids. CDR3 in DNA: TGTGCCATCAGCCCTGACAGGGGGATCTATGGCTACACCTTC. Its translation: CAISPDRGIYGYTF.